The source of this TCR beta chain is a study of blood T cell repertoires in COVID-19. Study details: Acute and convalescent COVID-19 samples came from the United States, Italy and Spain. T cells, B-cell-depleted T cells, or PBMCs provided the cDNA or gDNA that served as material.

As originally analysed: Estimates of nucleated cell counts were drawn from the amplification of reference gene primers. Libraries were prepared by immunoSEQ multiplex PCR; TCRdb keeps only in-frame clonotypes and omits some of them. The DNA was the basis for D and trimming; V, J and clone size are from that table. The sample holds 30,000 to 40,000 clones; roughly 84% are singletons and the top ten take around an eighth. V was pared by 6 bases and J by 4 bases, with 15 bases between. Germline V gene sequence: CDR1 MNHEY, CDR2 SVGAGI. This CDR3 has 14 residues. This clonotype originated in a man between 60 and 70 years old with active COVID-19. The chain joins TRBV6-5 to TRBJ2-5; a weak D match, TRBD2 (5 bases). Sequencing was carried out using peripheral blood. CDR3 in DNA: TGTGCCAGCAGCCTCTCCCTGGGGAGAGAGACCCAGTACTTC. Encoded protein: CASSLSLGRETQYF.